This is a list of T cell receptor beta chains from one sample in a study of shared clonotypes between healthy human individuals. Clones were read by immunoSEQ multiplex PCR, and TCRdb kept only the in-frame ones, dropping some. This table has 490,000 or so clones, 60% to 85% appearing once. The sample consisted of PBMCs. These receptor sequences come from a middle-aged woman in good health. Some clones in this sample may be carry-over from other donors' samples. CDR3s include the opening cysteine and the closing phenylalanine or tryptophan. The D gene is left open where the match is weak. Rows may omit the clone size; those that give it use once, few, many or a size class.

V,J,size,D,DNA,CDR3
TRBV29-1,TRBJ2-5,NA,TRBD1,TGCAGCTCCCGGACAGGGGCCCAACAAGAGACCCAGTACTTC,CSSRTGAQQETQYF
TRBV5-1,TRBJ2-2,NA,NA,TGCGCCAGCAGCTTGGCCATGCTACTAACCGGGGAGCTGTTTTTT,CASSLAMLLTGELFF
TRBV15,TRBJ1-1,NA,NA,TGTGCCACCAGCAGAGATCAGGGGCCCGGCACTGAAGCTTTCTTT,CATSRDQGPGTEAFF
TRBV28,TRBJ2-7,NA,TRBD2,TGTGCCAGCAACCCCGGACTAGCGGGAGCCTACGAGCAGTACTTC,CASNPGLAGAYEQYF
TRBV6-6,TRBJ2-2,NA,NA,TGTACCAGCAGGTCAGGGACGGACACTGGGGAGCTGTTTTTT,CTSRSGTDTGELFF
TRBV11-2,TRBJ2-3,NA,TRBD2,TGTGCCAGCAGCCCCGTAGCGGGAGATACGCAGTATTTT,CASSPVAGDTQYF
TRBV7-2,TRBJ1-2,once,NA,TGTGCCAGCAGCTTAGAGTCGCCGACTATGGGGTATGGCTACACCTTC,CASSLESPTMGYGYTF
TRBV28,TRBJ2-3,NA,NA,TGTGCCAGCAGTTCATTCGGGGGGCCTCGGACGCAGTATTTT,CASSSFGGPRTQYF
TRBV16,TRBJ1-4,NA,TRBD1,TGTGCCAGCAGCAAATCGGGACAGAGCCTCACTAATGAAAAACTGTTTTTT,CASSKSGQSLTNEKLFF
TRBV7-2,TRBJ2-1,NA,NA,TGTGCCAGCAGCTTAGGCGTGGCAGACAATGAGCAGTTCTTC,CASSLGVADNEQFF
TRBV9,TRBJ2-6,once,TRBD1,TGTGCCAGCAGCGCCGGGACAGGGGTCTCGGTTGGAGCCAACGTCCTGACTTTC,CASSAGTGVSVGANVLTF
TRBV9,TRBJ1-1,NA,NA,TGTGCCAGCAGCGTAACCCCCCTCACTGAAGCTTTCTTT,CASSVTPLTEAFF
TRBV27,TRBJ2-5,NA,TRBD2,TGTGCCAGCAGCCCCAGGGAGGGAGAGACCCAGTACTTC,CASSPREGETQYF
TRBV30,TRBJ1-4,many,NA,TGTGCCTGGAGTGTGGGGATTGAAGGGGAGAGTGAAAAACTGTTTTTT,CAWSVGIEGESEKLFF